This T cell receptor (beta chain) derives from a study of OX40 agonist ivuxolimab in advanced cancers. Background on the study: Patients in the trial were receiving intravenous ivuxolimab every 2 weeks, at doses of 0.01 to 10 mg/kg. Dose-escalation subjects each had hepatocellular carcinoma, melanoma, renal cell or head and neck cancer.

Repertoires were generated with immunoSEQ multiplex PCR, while TCRdb's copy carries only in-frame clones and drops some. The table lists 15,000 to 20,000 clones, 87% of them singletons. With respect to this clone: The target antigen is unknown.

Study-wide points: Clonal expansion by week 6 occurred in CD4+ and CD8+ blood T cells (at 0.1 to 3.0 mg/kg). Researchers did not establish what antigens the expanded peripheral T cells target.

Germline assignment: CDR1 SGHRS and CDR2 YFSETQ. The length of the CDR3 is 13 residues. Trimming removed 5 bases at V and 1 base at J, with 9 bases between. The source was CD4+ or CD8+ T cells sorted from blood, collected in a trial of the OX40 agonist ivuxolimab. The clonotype comes from an adult with an advanced solid tumor such as melanoma, head and neck, liver or kidney cancer. The gene calls are TRBV5-1 and TRBJ1-1; D ambiguous. The CDR3 region has the DNA TGCGCCAGCAGGTCGGCGGGGAACACTGAAGCTTTCTTT. This gives the protein CASRSAGNTEAFF.